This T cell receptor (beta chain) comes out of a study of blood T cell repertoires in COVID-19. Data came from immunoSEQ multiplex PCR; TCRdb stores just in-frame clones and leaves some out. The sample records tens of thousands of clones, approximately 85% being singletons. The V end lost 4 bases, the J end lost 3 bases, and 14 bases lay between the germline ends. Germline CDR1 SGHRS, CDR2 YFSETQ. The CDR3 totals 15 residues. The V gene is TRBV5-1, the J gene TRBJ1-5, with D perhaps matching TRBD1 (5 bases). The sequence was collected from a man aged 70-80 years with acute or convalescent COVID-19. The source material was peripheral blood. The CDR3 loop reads CASSPEGAPNQPQHF. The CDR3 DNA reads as TGCGCCAGCAGCCCTGAAGGGGCTCCCAATCAGCCCCAGCATTTT. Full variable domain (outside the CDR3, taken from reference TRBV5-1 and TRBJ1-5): KAGVTQTPRYLIKTRGQQVTLSCSPISGHRSVSWYQQTPGQGLQFLFEYFSETQRNKGNFPGRFSGRQFSNSRSEMNVSTLELGDSALYLCASSPEGAPNQPQHFGDGTRLSIL.